Listed below are T cell receptor beta chains from one sample, sequenced in a study of beta chain features in type 1 diabetes. TCRdb keeps only in-frame clones here, not all; method: immunoSEQ multiplex PCR. The table records roughly 280,000 clones, 20% to 25% of them present only once. Sequencing was performed on naive CD4+ T cells from blood. The receptors stem from a woman in her 30s with type 1 diabetes. Each CDR3 is given with its conserved first and last residue. D genes are given only for firm matches. Not all rows give a size; the values are once, few, many and, for expanded clones, a class.

J gene: TRBJ1-5; D gene: TRBD1; V gene: TRBV28; clone size: few; CDR3 protein: CASSPNRGQPQHF; CDR3 DNA: TGTGCCAGCAGTCCGAACAGGGGCCAGCCCCAGCATTTT
J gene: TRBJ2-6; D gene: NA; V gene: TRBV28; clone size: NA; CDR3 protein: CASSLADSGANVLTF; CDR3 DNA: TGTGCCAGCAGTTTAGCGGACTCTGGGGCCAACGTCCTGACTTTC
J gene: TRBJ2-7; D gene: TRBD2; V gene: TRBV5-5; clone size: NA; CDR3 protein: CASSTKTSGRPYEQYF; CDR3 DNA: TGTGCCAGCAGCACCAAGACTAGCGGACGGCCCTACGAGCAGTACTTC
J gene: TRBJ2-1; D gene: NA; V gene: TRBV29-1; clone size: few; CDR3 protein: CSHTRGRAHYNEQFF; CDR3 DNA: TGCAGCCACACTAGGGGGAGGGCCCACTACAATGAGCAGTTCTTC
J gene: TRBJ2-7; D gene: NA; V gene: TRBV10-3; clone size: few; CDR3 protein: CAISDVGQSSYEQYF; CDR3 DNA: TGTGCCATCAGTGATGTGGGCCAGAGCTCCTACGAGCAGTACTTC
J gene: TRBJ2-2; D gene: TRBD1; V gene: TRBV29-1; clone size: NA; CDR3 protein: CSVRTGGTGELFF; CDR3 DNA: TGCAGCGTTCGGACAGGGGGTACCGGGGAGCTGTTTTTT
J gene: TRBJ1-5; D gene: NA; V gene: TRBV11-2; clone size: NA; CDR3 protein: CASSLSSYQPQHF; CDR3 DNA: TGTGCCAGCAGCTTATCCAGTTATCAGCCCCAGCATTTT
J gene: TRBJ1-5; D gene: TRBD1; V gene: TRBV15; clone size: few; CDR3 protein: CATSRDKGAGQPQHF; CDR3 DNA: TGTGCCACCAGCAGAGATAAGGGGGCTGGTCAGCCCCAGCATTTT
J gene: TRBJ2-3; D gene: NA; V gene: TRBV4-1; clone size: NA; CDR3 protein: CASSYDGPGATDTQYF; CDR3 DNA: TGCGCCAGCAGCTACGATGGACCGGGAGCCACAGATACGCAGTATTTT
J gene: TRBJ1-2; D gene: NA; V gene: TRBV30; clone size: few; CDR3 protein: CAWSEQKNYGYTF; CDR3 DNA: TGTGCCTGGAGTGAGCAAAAAAACTATGGCTACACCTTC
J gene: TRBJ2-5; D gene: NA; V gene: TRBV11-2; clone size: few; CDR3 protein: CASSLPQETQYF; CDR3 DNA: TGTGCCAGCAGCCTTCCCCAAGAGACCCAGTACTTC
J gene: TRBJ1-5; D gene: NA; V gene: TRBV7-2; clone size: NA; CDR3 protein: CASSLWAHQPQHF; CDR3 DNA: TGTGCCAGCAGCTTATGGGCCCATCAGCCCCAGCATTTT
J gene: TRBJ2-1; D gene: TRBD2; V gene: TRBV7-3; clone size: NA; CDR3 protein: CASSLASGDPYNEQFF; CDR3 DNA: TGTGCCAGCAGCTTAGCTAGCGGAGACCCCTACAATGAGCAGTTCTTC